Described below is a single T cell receptor (beta chain) sequence and its context. Its target antigen remains unknown. The read finishes 3 residues shy of the CDR3 end, and the germline J gene is used to complete it. This record comes from a study of T cells in women clearing cervical HPV infection listed by TCRdb under 2018. Notes on the research overall: The cases were 25 to 30 women with histologically confirmed HPV16-related CIN3 or worse, and 2 of those women had invasive cancers. The exploratory proof-of-principle case-control study was nested within the Guanacaste HPV Natural History Study in Costa Rica and compared TCR repertoires across cervical HPV16 outcomes. Case blood was taken at the visit when the lesion was first identified, whereas control blood was taken when infection was no longer detected. Five blinded duplicates per group were added as quality controls, giving approximately 60 samples: about 50 participants and 10 replicates. Since only a few of the women had HLA typing available, the possibility that HLA type was acting as a confounder could not be ruled out. The controls were fewer than 30 women whose single incident HPV16 infection cleared within 12 months with no development of precancer or cancer. In the parent cohort, some 10,000 women aged 18 or older were enrolled in Guanacaste, Costa Rica, during about 1992 to 1994 and were followed for more than 6 years. Cases and controls were matched on age within five years and on year of sample collection. Cases had a median age of almost 35 years compared with 38 for controls, and baseline characteristics showed no significant differences between the groups. For cases, a median interval of approximately 140 days, with an interquartile range of 90 to 200 days, was observed between lesion detection and blood sampling. Study-wide conclusions, independent of this receptor: Significantly higher TCR repertoire richness was observed in CIN3+ cases than in controls across sequencing depths, whereas no difference in evenness was found. Lower TRBV6-7 relative abundance was observed in cases than in controls (roughly 0.11% versus 0.16%; Bonferroni P = 0.0008). Random forest classifiers combining richness and V gene abundances distinguished cases from controls with an estimated AUC of roughly 0.8. Because T-cell numbers per sample were unknown, differences in richness could reflect varying T-cell content rather than repertoire biology. The cross-sectional design could not show whether associations preceded infection or resulted from it; effector/memory subsets and HPV-specific T cells were not isolated.

Every participant had a single incident cervical HPV16 infection, and prevalent HPV16 infections were excluded. Cervical HPV DNA was detected by MY09/MY11 PCR, and genotyping was performed by dot-blot hybridization. Fifteen mL of heparinized blood were centrifuged, and the buffy coat was aliquoted, frozen at -30°C, then stored at -80°C. QIAGEN kits were used to extract genomic DNA from buffy coat specimens. The CDR3, cysteine through phenylalanine, is 15 amino acids long. The CDR3 was read in part: 36 bases, with the frame set at base 1. Sequences KGHSH (CDR1) and LQKENI (CDR2) are obtained from the germline V gene. Using the immunoSEQ assay, multiplex PCR amplified TCR beta CDR3 regions from an average of around 1,300 ng of genomic DNA per sample. To correct primer bias, the assay used a complete synthetic TCR repertoire to set an amplification baseline. The amplicons were sequenced using the Illumina platform. The published analysis was carried out like this. Sequences were error-corrected by clustering with frequency ratios and a modified nearest-neighbor algorithm, then analyzed in the immunoSEQ Analyzer with IMGT gene definitions. At each rarefaction depth, TCR richness and evenness were averaged over 20 rarefaction repeats, and samples with fewer sequences than the depth were excluded. V, D and J gene relative abundances were compared between groups with Wilcoxon rank sum tests, applying FDR correction. For the blinded duplicates, the intraclass correlation was about 96% for TCR richness and averaged about 81% across about 66 gene segments. The clones in this table, taken by TCRdb from immuneACCESS, are in-frame only. Not every clone is retained; where verified, under half of the shortfall comes from an unresolved V gene, and the cause of the rest is unknown. V and J calls and clone size come straight from that table; D and trimming were deduced from the DNA. The sample table gives more than 20,000 clones. The top ten clones comprise roughly 4% of the sample.

This chain is built from TRBV18 and TRBJ1-2; the best D guess is TRBD1, with 6 bases matching. The clonotype originates from a woman aged 18-70 years with a cervical HPV16 infection that either progressed to CIN3+ or cleared (not recorded which). The sample taken for sequencing was blood buffy coat. The CDR3 protein: CASSPGRGGPDTYTF. The sequenced part of the CDR3 DNA is TGTGCCAGCTCACCAGGGAGGGGGGGCCCGGATACC.